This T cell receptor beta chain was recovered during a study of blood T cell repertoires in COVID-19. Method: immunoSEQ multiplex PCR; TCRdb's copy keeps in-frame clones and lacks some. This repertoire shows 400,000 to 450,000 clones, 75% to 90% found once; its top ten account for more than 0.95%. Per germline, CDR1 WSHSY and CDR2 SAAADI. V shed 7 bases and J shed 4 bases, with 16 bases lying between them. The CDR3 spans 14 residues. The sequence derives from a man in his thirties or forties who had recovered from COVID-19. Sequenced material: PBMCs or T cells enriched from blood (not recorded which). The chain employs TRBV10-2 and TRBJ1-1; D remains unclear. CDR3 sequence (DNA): TGCGCCAGCACCACCGCAGGAGGGAGCACTGAAGCTTTCTTT. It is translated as CASTTAGGSTEAFF.